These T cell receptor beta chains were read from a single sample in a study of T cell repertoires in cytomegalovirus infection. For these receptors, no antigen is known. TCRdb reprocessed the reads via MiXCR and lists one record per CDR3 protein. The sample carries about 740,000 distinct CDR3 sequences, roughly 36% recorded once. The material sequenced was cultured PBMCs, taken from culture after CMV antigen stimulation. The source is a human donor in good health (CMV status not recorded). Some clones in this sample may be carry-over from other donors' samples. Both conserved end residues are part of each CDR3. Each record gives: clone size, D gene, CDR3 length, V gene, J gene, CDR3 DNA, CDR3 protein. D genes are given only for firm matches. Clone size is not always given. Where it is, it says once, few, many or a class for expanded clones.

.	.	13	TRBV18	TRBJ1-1	TGTGCCAGCTCACCAGGACACCACACTGAAGCTTTCTTT	CASSPGHHTEAFF
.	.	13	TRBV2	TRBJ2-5	TGTGCCAGCAGTGAGGAGCGCCAAGAGACCCAGTACTTC	CASSEERQETQYF
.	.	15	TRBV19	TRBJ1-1	TGTGCCACCCAAACCCGGGGCTATCGGGACACTGAAGCTTTCTTT	CATQTRGYRDTEAFF
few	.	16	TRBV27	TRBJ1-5	TGTGCCAGCAGTTTAAATGGGGATATGAGCAATCAGCCCCAGCATTTT	CASSLNGDMSNQPQHF
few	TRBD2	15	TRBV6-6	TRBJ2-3	TGTGCCAGCAGTGACGTCGGGAGGGGCACAGATACGCAGTATTTT	CASSDVGRGTDTQYF
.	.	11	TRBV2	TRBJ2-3	TGTGCCAGCGCAAGTCGAGATACGCAGTATTTT	CASASRDTQYF
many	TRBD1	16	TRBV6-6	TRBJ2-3	TGTGCCAGCAGTTCGGGACAGTACGTCTCCACAGATACGCAGTATTTT	CASSSGQYVSTDTQYF
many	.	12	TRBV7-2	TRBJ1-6	TGTGCCAGCAGCCAACCGGGACGACCCCTCCACTTT	CASSQPGRPLHF
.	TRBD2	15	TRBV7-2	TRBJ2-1	TGTGCCAGCAGCTCCCCCAGAGCGGGGGGCGTGGAGCAGTTCTTC	CASSSPRAGGVEQFF
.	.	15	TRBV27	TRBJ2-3	TGTGCCAGCACCCGTTTTGGGGGAGCCACAGATACGCAGTATTTT	CASTRFGGATDTQYF
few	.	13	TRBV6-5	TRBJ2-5	TGTGCCAGCAGTAAGCCAGGAGGAGAGACCCAGTACTTC	CASSKPGGETQYF
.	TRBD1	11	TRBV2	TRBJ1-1	TGTGCCAGCAGGGACAGGCTCTTCGCTTTCTTT	CASRDRLFAFF
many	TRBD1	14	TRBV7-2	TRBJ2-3	TGTGCCAGCAGCTTGGGACAGCCCACAGATACGCAGTATTTT	CASSLGQPTDTQYF
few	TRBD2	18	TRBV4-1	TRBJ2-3	TGCGCCAGCAGCCAAGGACTAGCGGGAGGGAGGGGCACAGATACGCAGTATTTT	CASSQGLAGGRGTDTQYF
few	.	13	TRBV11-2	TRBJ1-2	TGTGCCAGCAGCCAGGGGCATGGGGCAAAAATGACCTTC	CASSQGHGAKMTF
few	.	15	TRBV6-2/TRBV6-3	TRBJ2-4	TGTGCCAGCAGCCCATCCCTAATAGCCAAAAACATTCAGTACTTC	CASSPSLIAKNIQYF
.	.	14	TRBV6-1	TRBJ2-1	TGTGCCAGCATGGGGACGACGTATCGGAATGAGCAGTTCTTC	CASMGTTYRNEQFF
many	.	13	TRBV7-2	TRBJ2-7	TGTGCCAGCAGCCCACCGGGTCGACTTATAGAGGCCTTC	CASSPPGRLIEAF
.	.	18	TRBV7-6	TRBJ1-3	TGTGCCAGCAGCTTACGTATGACAGGCAGCGGCTCTGGAAACACCATATATTTT	CASSLRMTGSGSGNTIYF
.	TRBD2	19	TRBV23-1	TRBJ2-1	TGCGCCAGCAGTCAATCGAGTCTAGCGGGAGGGCCCTCCTACAATGAGCAGTTCTTC	CASSQSSLAGGPSYNEQFF
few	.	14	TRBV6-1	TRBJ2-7	TGTGCCAGCAGTGCTCCGGGGACTCCCGGCGAGCAGTACTTC	CASSAPGTPGEQYF
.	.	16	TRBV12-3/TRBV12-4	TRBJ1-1	TGTGCCAGCAGTTATGGCTCCGTCTCGGTGAACACTGAAGCTTTCTTT	CASSYGSVSVNTEAFF
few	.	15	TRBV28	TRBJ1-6	TGTGCCAGCAGTTCCGCTTGGTGGGGGAGGTCACCCCTCCACTTT	CASSSAWWGRSPLHF
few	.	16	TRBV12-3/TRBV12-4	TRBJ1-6	TGTGCCAGCAGTTTAGGGGGGACGGGTCAGAATTCACCCCTCCACTTT	CASSLGGTGQNSPLHF
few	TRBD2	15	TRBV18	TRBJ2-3	TGTGCCAGCTCACCGCGGGGGGGTCCCACAGATACGCAGTATTTT	CASSPRGGPTDTQYF
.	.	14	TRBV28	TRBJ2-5	TGTGCCAGCAGGACACCGGCAGGGGAAGAGACCCAGTACTTC	CASRTPAGEETQYF
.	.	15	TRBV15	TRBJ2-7	TGTGCCACCAGCAGAGATGATGACAGGACCTACGAGCAGTACTTC	CATSRDDDRTYEQYF
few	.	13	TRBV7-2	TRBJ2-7	TGTGCCAGCAGCCCTGGGATTACCTACGAGCAGTACTTC	CASSPGITYEQYF
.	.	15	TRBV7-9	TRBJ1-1	TGTGCCAGCAGCTTTGGTTGGATGCGCGACACTGAAGCTTTCTTT	CASSFGWMRDTEAFF
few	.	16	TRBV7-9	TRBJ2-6	TGTGCCAGCAGCGTAGGGGGGACCTCTGGGGCCAACGTCCTGACTTTC	CASSVGGTSGANVLTF
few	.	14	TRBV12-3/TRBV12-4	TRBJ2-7	TGTGCCAGCAGTTTCGGGACGGATTCCTACGAGCAGTACTTC	CASSFGTDSYEQYF
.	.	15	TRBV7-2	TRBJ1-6	TGTGCCAGCAGCTTAGGGGTGCCTTTAAATTCACCCCTCCACTTT	CASSLGVPLNSPLHF
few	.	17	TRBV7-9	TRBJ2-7	TGTGCCAGCAGCTCGACCACTTCCGTGGGGGCCGAATACGAGCAGTACTTC	CASSSTTSVGAEYEQYF
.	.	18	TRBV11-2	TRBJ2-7	TGTGCCAGCAGGAATAGCCCCCACACTAGTTATGACGGCTACGAGCAGTACTTC	CASRNSPHTSYDGYEQYF
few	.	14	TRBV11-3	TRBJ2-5	TGTGCCAGCAGCCTAGGTGGGATCCAAGAGACCCAGTACTTC	CASSLGGIQETQYF